The rows below give T cell receptor beta chains drawn from one sample of a study of blood T cell repertoires in COVID-19. The protocol was immunoSEQ multiplex PCR, while the TCRdb copy is restricted to in-frame clones and leaves out a portion. The sample lists under 250,000 clones, roughly 80% occurring once. The specimen was PBMCs or T cells enriched from blood (not recorded which). These receptors all stem from a woman aged 45 to 65 who had been exposed to COVID-19. Both conserved end residues are part of each CDR3. D genes are given only for firm matches.

J	D	V	DNA	CDR3
TRBJ1-1	-	TRBV28	TGTGCCAGCAGTTTGTTGCCGGGAATGAACACTGAAGCTTTCTTT	CASSLLPGMNTEAFF
TRBJ2-2	-	TRBV4-3	TGCGCCAGCAGCCCCGACAGGAACACCGGGGAGCTGTTTTTT	CASSPDRNTGELFF
TRBJ1-1	-	TRBV2	TGTGCCAGCAAGGGAGGACTCGAGGGGACTGAAGCTTTCTTT	CASKGGLEGTEAFF
TRBJ1-1	-	TRBV5-1	TGCGCCAGCAGCCCCGGTCCCTCAGGCACTGAAGCTTTCTTT	CASSPGPSGTEAFF
TRBJ1-4	TRBD1	TRBV9	TGTGCCAGCAAGCGTGGCAGGGGGTCAACTAATGAAAAACTGTTTTTT	CASKRGRGSTNEKLFF
TRBJ2-7	-	TRBV21-1	TGTGCCAGCAGCAAAGGTCAACAGGGGGTGGCCTACGAGCAGTACTTC	CASSKGQQGVAYEQYF
TRBJ1-5	-	TRBV19	TGTGCCAGTAGTACGCGGTTAAATAGCAATCAGCCCCAGCATTTT	CASSTRLNSNQPQHF
TRBJ2-3	TRBD2	TRBV6-5	TGTGCCAGCAGTCGTCGGGGGGTCACAGATACGCAGTATTTT	CASSRRGVTDTQYF
TRBJ1-3	-	TRBV18	TGTGCCAGCTCGACTGACGGAAACACCATATATTTT	CASSTDGNTIYF
TRBJ1-2	TRBD1	TRBV5-5	TGTGCCAGCAGCCCACAGGGGACTAACTATGGCTACACCTTC	CASSPQGTNYGYTF
TRBJ1-1	-	TRBV10-3	TGTGCCATCAGTGATCCAGGCAGGGCGAACACTGAAGCTTTCTTT	CAISDPGRANTEAFF
TRBJ2-7	TRBD1	TRBV18	TGTGCCAGCTCATCCGCCGGACAGGGAAACTACGAGCAGTACTTC	CASSSAGQGNYEQYF
TRBJ1-2	TRBD1	TRBV5-4	TGTGCCAGCAGCCTAAACCAAGGGACAGGGTATGGCTACACCTTC	CASSLNQGTGYGYTF
TRBJ2-3	TRBD2	TRBV28	TGTGCCAGCAGCCTTACTAGCGGGGGGAGAGATACGCAGTATTTT	CASSLTSGGRDTQYF
TRBJ1-2	TRBD1	TRBV19	TGTGCCAGTAGTACCTATTCGGGACAGGGGATTAATGGCTACACCTTC	CASSTYSGQGINGYTF
TRBJ2-7	-	TRBV7-2	TGTGCCAGCAGCTTGACGGGGTACGAGCAGTACTTC	CASSLTGYEQYF
TRBJ2-1	TRBD1	TRBV6-5	TGTGCCAGCAGTTCGGACAGGGGGCGCGGAAAGTTCTTC	CASSSDRGRGKFF
TRBJ1-5	-	TRBV28	TGTGCCAGCAGTTTATCGCGGGGGCTTGGGGATAGCAATCAGCCCCAGCATTTT	CASSLSRGLGDSNQPQHF
TRBJ2-7	TRBD1	TRBV18	TGTGCCAGCTCACCCAGGCAGGCGGAGTCAGGGGGCAAGCAGTACTTC	CASSPRQAESGGKQYF
TRBJ2-3	TRBD2	TRBV24-1	TGTGCCACCAGTGATAACGAGCGGGGGAGCACAGATACGCAGTATTTT	CATSDNERGSTDTQYF
TRBJ1-1	TRBD1	TRBV19	TGTGCCAGTAGTACGGGACAGGGGGCCCCCATGAACACTGAAGCTTTCTTT	CASSTGQGAPMNTEAFF
TRBJ2-5	TRBD2	TRBV29-1	TGCAGCGTTGAAGGGCGGGGGGGAAAGACCCAGTACTTC	CSVEGRGGKTQYF